The rows below give T cell receptor beta chains drawn from one sample of a study of T cells in localized non-small cell lung cancer. Libraries were prepared by immunoSEQ multiplex PCR; TCRdb keeps only in-frame clonotypes and omits some of them. The data show 65,000 to 90,000 clones, about three quarters seen once. Sequenced here: PBMCs, sampled before any cancer treatment. The origin of the receptors is a man aged 35-69 years with stage II squamous cell lung carcinoma. CDR3s include the opening cysteine and the closing phenylalanine or tryptophan. D genes are given only for firm matches.

v_call d_call cdr3_aa
TRBV2 NA CASKPGTLGNTIYF
TRBV6-5 NA CASRGTVGNTIYF
TRBV5-1 NA CASSLEPASPPSTDTQYF
TRBV4-3 NA CASSQDGHNEQFF
TRBV11-2 NA CASSLATGGVEAFF
TRBV15 TRBD2 CATSRGEGAYQYF
TRBV2 TRBD2 CASKPRTSSYEQYF
TRBV30 NA CAWSPLDSRGGNTIYF
TRBV7-8 TRBD2 CASSPSGWGGEETQYF
TRBV19 NA CASSIDHSRDLPYEQYF
TRBV30 NA CAWRVPENTEAFF
TRBV7-3 NA CASSLDRWSSGATGELFF
TRBV2 NA CASSDGGNYGYTF
TRBV6-1 NA CASSESSDSPLHF
TRBV11-2 NA CASSLGGDTQYF
TRBV7-3 NA CASSANSGAPGGYTF
TRBV19 NA CASSREVSTDTQYF
TRBV5-1 TRBD1 CASSQDRGYEQYF
TRBV5-6 TRBD1 CASSYRGRKETQYF
TRBV15 TRBD2 CATSRTLSGGAPNEQFF
TRBV6-6 NA CASSGTVEAFF
TRBV25-1 NA CASSDLVPSSGNTIYF
TRBV30 NA CAWSVLARGRAPLHF